These T cell receptor beta chains were read from a single sample in a study of cytomegalovirus exposure and HLA in healthy donors. Here immunoSEQ multiplex PCR was the method, and the copy in TCRdb shows in-frame clones only, minus some. This sample has about 82,000 clones, with roughly 67% found just once. Sequenced: PBMCs. The receptors here all came from a woman aged 45 to 65 in good health and CMV-seropositive. The CDR3 runs from the conserved cysteine through the conserved F or W. D genes are given only for firm matches. Only some rows state a clone size, as once, few, many or a class for expanded clones.

V gene: TRBV28
J gene: TRBJ1-1
CDR3 length: 14
clone size: few
D gene: .
CDR3 DNA: TGTGCCAGCAGTTTACTCCCCCCTAACACTGAAGCTTTCTTT
CDR3 protein: CASSLLPPNTEAFF

V gene: TRBV7-3
J gene: TRBJ1-5
CDR3 length: 13
clone size: once
D gene: .
CDR3 DNA: TGTGCCAGCAGCCCCGGTACGGGTCAGCCCCAGCATTTT
CDR3 protein: CASSPGTGQPQHF

V gene: TRBV5-1
J gene: TRBJ2-1
CDR3 length: 20
clone size: .
D gene: TRBD1
CDR3 DNA: TGCGCCAGCAGCCTCCCCGGGACAGGGGGCGTTAACCCGTCCTACAATGAGCAGTTCTTC
CDR3 protein: CASSLPGTGGVNPSYNEQFF

V gene: TRBV7-2
J gene: TRBJ2-1
CDR3 length: 11
clone size: few
D gene: .
CDR3 DNA: TGTGCCAGCAGCTTTTCCAGGATACAGTTCTTC
CDR3 protein: CASSFSRIQFF

V gene: TRBV27
J gene: TRBJ1-5
CDR3 length: 14
clone size: .
D gene: TRBD1
CDR3 DNA: TGTGCCAGCAGTTTAAGGGACAGGTCTCAGCCCCAGCATTTT
CDR3 protein: CASSLRDRSQPQHF

V gene: TRBV2
J gene: TRBJ2-7
CDR3 length: 12
clone size: few
D gene: TRBD1
CDR3 DNA: TGTGCCAGCAGTCGGACAGGGTGGGAGCAGTACTTC
CDR3 protein: CASSRTGWEQYF

V gene: TRBV7-9
J gene: TRBJ2-5
CDR3 length: 15
clone size: .
D gene: .
CDR3 DNA: TGTTCCAGCAGCTTAGACGGGGGGCCCGGGGAGACCCAGTACTTC
CDR3 protein: CSSSLDGGPGETQYF

V gene: TRBV2
J gene: TRBJ2-3
CDR3 length: 14
clone size: once
D gene: .
CDR3 DNA: TGTGCCAGCAGCCCCTTCACAGGAGCAGATACGCAGTATTTT
CDR3 protein: CASSPFTGADTQYF

V gene: TRBV7-6
J gene: TRBJ1-3
CDR3 length: 17
clone size: .
D gene: .
CDR3 DNA: TGTGCCAGCAGCTTAGAAAGCCGGGATTACTCTGGAAACACCATATATTTT
CDR3 protein: CASSLESRDYSGNTIYF

V gene: TRBV5-4
J gene: TRBJ2-2
CDR3 length: 18
clone size: .
D gene: TRBD1
CDR3 DNA: TGTGCCAGCAGCCCTGCCGGGACAGGGGCAGGGAACACCGGGGAGCTGTTTTTT
CDR3 protein: CASSPAGTGAGNTGELFF

V gene: TRBV5-4
J gene: TRBJ1-1
CDR3 length: 13
clone size: many
D gene: .
CDR3 DNA: TGTGCCAGCAGGGGCCGGGGGGTCACTGAAGCTTTCTTT
CDR3 protein: CASRGRGVTEAFF

V gene: TRBV9
J gene: TRBJ1-1
CDR3 length: 14
clone size: once
D gene: TRBD1
CDR3 DNA: TGTGCCAGCAGTAAGACAGGGGGCTACACTGAAGCTTTCTTT
CDR3 protein: CASSKTGGYTEAFF

V gene: TRBV7-9
J gene: TRBJ2-7
CDR3 length: 17
clone size: .
D gene: TRBD1
CDR3 DNA: TGTGCCAGCAGTGCCCGATACAGGGGCCCACTTGGAGACGAGCAGTACTTC
CDR3 protein: CASSARYRGPLGDEQYF

V gene: TRBV4-1
J gene: TRBJ2-5
CDR3 length: 18
clone size: .
D gene: TRBD2
CDR3 DNA: TGCGCCAGCAGCCAAGAAAGACTAGCGGGGGGGTTTGCGGAGACCCAGTACTTC
CDR3 protein: CASSQERLAGGFAETQYF

V gene: TRBV7-3
J gene: TRBJ2-3
CDR3 length: 16
clone size: .
D gene: TRBD2
CDR3 DNA: TGTGCCAGCAGCCTACCGACTAGCGGGGAAACAGATACGCAGTATTTT
CDR3 protein: CASSLPTSGETDTQYF

V gene: TRBV7-9
J gene: TRBJ2-7
CDR3 length: 18
clone size: .
D gene: .
CDR3 DNA: TGTGCCAGCAGCTTTGACGTATTAACCCCGACTGACTCCTACGAGCAGTACTTC
CDR3 protein: CASSFDVLTPTDSYEQYF

V gene: TRBV4-3
J gene: TRBJ1-6
CDR3 length: 16
clone size: .
D gene: TRBD1
CDR3 DNA: TGCGCCAGCAGCCAAGCTGGGGGACAGGGTCTTGAACCCCTCCACTTT
CDR3 protein: CASSQAGGQGLEPLHF

V gene: TRBV5-1
J gene: TRBJ2-7
CDR3 length: 18
clone size: few
D gene: .
CDR3 DNA: TGCGCCAGCAGCCCCGACGGGTATTTCGATATGAGCTCCTACGAGCAGTACTTC
CDR3 protein: CASSPDGYFDMSSYEQYF

V gene: TRBV30
J gene: TRBJ1-5
CDR3 length: 15
clone size: .
D gene: TRBD1
CDR3 DNA: TGTGCCTGGAGTAGTTCCGGGACAGTCAATCAGCCCCAGCATTTT
CDR3 protein: CAWSSSGTVNQPQHF

V gene: TRBV5-1
J gene: TRBJ2-7
CDR3 length: 13
clone size: .
D gene: TRBD1
CDR3 DNA: TGCGCCAGCAGCTCGGATATTACAGGGGTTCAGTACTTC
CDR3 protein: CASSSDITGVQYF

V gene: TRBV9
J gene: TRBJ2-3
CDR3 length: 13
clone size: many
D gene: .
CDR3 DNA: TGTGCCAGCAGCGCCGAACTAGAGGATACGCAGTATTTT
CDR3 protein: CASSAELEDTQYF

V gene: TRBV6-5
J gene: TRBJ1-2
CDR3 length: 11
clone size: once
D gene: TRBD1
CDR3 DNA: TGTGCCAGCAGTCCAGGGGGGGGCTACACCTTC
CDR3 protein: CASSPGGGYTF

V gene: TRBV9
J gene: TRBJ2-5
CDR3 length: 17
clone size: .
D gene: TRBD2
CDR3 DNA: TGTGCCAGCAGCGTAGAGGCTAGCGGGGGGGCCCAAGAGACCCAGTACTTC
CDR3 protein: CASSVEASGGAQETQYF

V gene: TRBV4-1
J gene: TRBJ2-5
CDR3 length: 14
clone size: .
D gene: .
CDR3 DNA: TGCGCCAGCAGTTTATTGGCAATCCAAGAGACCCAGTACTTC
CDR3 protein: CASSLLAIQETQYF

V gene: TRBV5-1
J gene: TRBJ2-5
CDR3 length: 12
clone size: .
D gene: .
CDR3 DNA: TGCGCCAGCGAGGGGGTTCAAGAGACCCAGTACTTC
CDR3 protein: CASEGVQETQYF